This T cell receptor (beta chain) was found in a study of CD8+CD57+ T cells in acquired aplastic anemia. Across the whole study: Sorted CD4+ and CD8+ cells yielded roughly 3 ug of DNA on average. Findings and caveats of the study: In CD8+ cells, Simpson's diversity showed no significant difference between patients and controls. The study identified around 28 CD8+ CDR3 sequences shared by patients and controls.

TCR beta VDJ and CDR3 were profiled, and genomic DNA was the template. Via MiXCR, TCRdb re-called the reads, giving one row per CDR3 protein. Among under 350,000 distinct CDR3 sequences listed, under 60% were seen once. The authors sequenced patients whose flow cytometry had shown CD8+CD57+ cell expansion. As regards this clonotype: Its target is not known.

V was shortened by 5 bases and J by 0 bases, with 17 bases between the two germline ends. The CDR3 extends over 18 amino acids. Per the germline V gene, CDR1 is SGHTA and CDR2 is FQGTGA. The chain uses TRBV7-3 and TRBJ1-6; D is unresolved. Source material: sorted CD4+, CD8+, or CD8+CD57+ T cells (not recorded which) from PBMCs. This receptor was identified in a human donor with aplastic anemia. The CDR3 here is CASSQDGVPSSYNSPLHF. In nucleotides, the CDR3 is TGTGCCAGCAGCCAAGACGGGGTACCTAGCTCCTATAATTCACCCCTCCACTTT.